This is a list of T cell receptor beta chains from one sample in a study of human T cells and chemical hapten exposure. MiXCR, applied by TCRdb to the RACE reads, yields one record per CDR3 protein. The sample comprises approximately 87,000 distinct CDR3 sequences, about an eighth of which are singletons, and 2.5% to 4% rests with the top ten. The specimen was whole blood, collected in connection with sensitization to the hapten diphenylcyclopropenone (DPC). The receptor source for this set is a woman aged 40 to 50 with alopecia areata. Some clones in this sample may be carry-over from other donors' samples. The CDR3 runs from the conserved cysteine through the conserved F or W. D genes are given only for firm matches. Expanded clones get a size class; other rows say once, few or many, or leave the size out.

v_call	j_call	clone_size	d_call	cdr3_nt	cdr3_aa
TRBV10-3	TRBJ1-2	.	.	TGTGCCATCAGTGAGGGGGCGAATGGCTACACCTTC	CAISEGANGYTF
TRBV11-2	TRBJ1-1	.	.	TGTGCCAGCAGCTTAGGTTGGGCTAAGGGTGAAACTGAAGCTTTCTTT	CASSLGWAKGETEAFF
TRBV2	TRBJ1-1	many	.	TGTGCCAGCAGCCCACAGGGCCCCTCCACTGAAGCTTTCTTT	CASSPQGPSTEAFF
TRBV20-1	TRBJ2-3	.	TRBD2	TGCAGTGGCCCTGGCGGGAGGGCCACAGATACGCAGTATTTT	CSGPGGRATDTQYF
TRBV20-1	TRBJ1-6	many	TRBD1	TGCAGTGCTAGACTCGGCCCCGACAGGGCCCGACCCCTCCACTTT	CSARLGPDRARPLHF
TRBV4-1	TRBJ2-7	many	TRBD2	TGCGCCAGCAGCCAGGGACTAGCGGGAGGCGAGCAGTACTTC	CASSQGLAGGEQYF
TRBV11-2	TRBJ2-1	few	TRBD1	TGTGCCAGCAGCCAAGAGACAGGGTCCTACAATGAGCAGTTCTTC	CASSQETGSYNEQFF
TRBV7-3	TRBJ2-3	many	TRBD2	TGTGCCAGCAGCTCCGATTCGACTAGCGGCACAGATACGCAGTATTTT	CASSSDSTSGTDTQYF
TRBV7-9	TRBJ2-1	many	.	TGTGCCAGCAGCTTAGACGGAAGCTCCTACAATGAGCAGTTCTTC	CASSLDGSSYNEQFF
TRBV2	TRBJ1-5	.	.	TGTGCCAGCAGTGAAGCGCGAACAGGGTCTAGCAATCAGCCCCAGCATTTT	CASSEARTGSSNQPQHF
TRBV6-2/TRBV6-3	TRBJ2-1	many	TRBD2	TGTGCCAGCAGTCCCCGTCGGGCTAGCGGGATCGATGAGCAGTTCTTC	CASSPRRASGIDEQFF
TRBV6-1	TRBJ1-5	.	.	TGTGCCAGCAGTGAAGGGACAAATCAGCCCCAGCATTTT	CASSEGTNQPQHF
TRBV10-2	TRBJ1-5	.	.	TGCGCCAGCAGTGACGGGGGGTCAAATCAGCCCCAGCATTTT	CASSDGGSNQPQHF
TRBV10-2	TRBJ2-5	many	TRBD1	TGCGCCAGCAGAGATGGACAGGGGGCAAAAGAGACCCAGTACTTC	CASRDGQGAKETQYF
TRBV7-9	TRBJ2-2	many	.	TGTGCCAGCAGCCCGACAGAGAACACCGGGGAGCTGTTTTTT	CASSPTENTGELFF
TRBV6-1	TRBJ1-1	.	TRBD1	TGTGCCAGCAGTAAGACAGGGTTAGGAAACACTGAAGCTTTCTTT	CASSKTGLGNTEAFF
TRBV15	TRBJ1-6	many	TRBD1	TGTGCCACCAGCAGAGACCAGGGGGCGCGGGGTTCACCCCTCCACTTT	CATSRDQGARGSPLHF
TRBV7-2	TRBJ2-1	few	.	TGTGCCAGCAGCTTATCTAGCGAAAATGAGCAGTTCTTC	CASSLSSENEQFF
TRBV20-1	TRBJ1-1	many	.	TGCAGTGCTACGGGGCCGGGGAACACTGAAGCTTTCTTT	CSATGPGNTEAFF
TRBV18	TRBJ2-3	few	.	TGTGCCAGCTCACCCCCGGACAGCGGGGTAAATACGCAGTATTTT	CASSPPDSGVNTQYF
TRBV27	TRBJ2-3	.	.	TGTGCCAGCAGTTTAAGGGCAGACAGCACAGATACGCAGTATTTT	CASSLRADSTDTQYF
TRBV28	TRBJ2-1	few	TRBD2	TGTGCCAGCAGTACTAGCGGGGAAAACAATGAGCAGTTCTTC	CASSTSGENNEQFF
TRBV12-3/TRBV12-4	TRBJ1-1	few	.	TGTGCCAGCAGTGAGTCTTACGGGTACACTGAAGCTTTCTTT	CASSESYGYTEAFF
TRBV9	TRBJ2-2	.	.	TGTGCCAGCAGCGTAGGCGTCCGAGTGGGGAACACCGGGGAGCTGTTTTTT	CASSVGVRVGNTGELFF
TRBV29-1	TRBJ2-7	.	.	TGCAGCGTTGCCCCAGGCCGCTACGAGCAGTACTTC	CSVAPGRYEQYF
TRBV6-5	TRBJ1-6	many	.	TGTGCCAGCAGTTACCTCCTCCGGGACGGACATTCACCCCTCCACTTT	CASSYLLRDGHSPLHF
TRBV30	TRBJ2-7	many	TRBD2	TGTGCCTGGAGCGGGAGGGCCGAGCAGTACTTC	CAWSGRAEQYF
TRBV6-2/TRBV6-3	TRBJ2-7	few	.	TGTGCCAGCAGTTCCCTTGGACAGACCTACGAGCAGTACTTC	CASSSLGQTYEQYF
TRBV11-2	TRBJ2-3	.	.	TGTGCCAACAGCTTAGTCCTAGATACGCAGTATTTT	CANSLVLDTQYF
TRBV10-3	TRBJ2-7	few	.	TGTGCCATCAGTGAGGGGTTCTCCTACGAGCAGTACTTC	CAISEGFSYEQYF
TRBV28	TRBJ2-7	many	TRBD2	TGTGCCAGCAGTTTGTGGGGACTAGCGGGAGACTACTACGAGCAGTACTTC	CASSLWGLAGDYYEQYF
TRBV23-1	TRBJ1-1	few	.	TGCGCCAGCAGTCAATATAAGCCAGGGAAAAGACGGACTGAAGCTTTCTTT	CASSQYKPGKRRTEAFF